This paragraph reports one T cell receptor beta chain. Its antigen is as yet unknown. Typically 90% to 95% of enriched cells were CD4+. Trimming left V 2 bases short and J 4 bases short, with 12 bases between. In germline, CDR1 is SGHRS, CDR2 YFSETQ. CDR3 length: 14 amino acids. The sample originates from a study of untreated major depressive disorder. Sequencing used immunoSEQ multiplex PCR; TCRdb keeps in-frame clones, though not all of them. Of under 20,000 clones in the sample, roughly 90% were seen once. Broader study findings: Sequencing comparisons covered only three preselected Vbeta families. TRBV05-01 (Vbeta 5.1) usage was higher in CD4+ T cells of depressed patients than controls. The small study sample limits how generally findings apply.

The specimen sequenced was CD4+ T cells from PBMCs. The V and J genes are TRBV5-1 and TRBJ1-2, with D unresolved. This receptor was obtained from a woman aged 40 to 50 with major depressive disorder. CDR3 bases: TGCGCCAGCAGCTTAGGTGGGGTTAGCTATGGCTACACCTTC. Protein sequence: CASSLGGVSYGYTF.